The rows below give T cell receptor beta chains drawn from one sample of a study of PD-1 blockade in classical Hodgkin lymphoma. Method: immunoSEQ multiplex PCR; TCRdb's copy keeps in-frame clones and lacks some. The table lists 25,000 to 35,000 clones, approximately 68% of them singletons. The sample was peripheral blood mononuclear cells (PBMCs), taken before the fourth cycle of nivolumab. These receptors all come from a human donor with classical Hodgkin lymphoma. The CDR3 runs from the conserved cysteine through the conserved F or W. The D gene is left open where the match is weak. The listing skips clone size in some rows; elsewhere it reads once, few, many or a size class.

V gene	J gene	D gene	clone size	CDR3 protein	CDR3 DNA
TRBV6-5	TRBJ1-5	.	.	CASSYSRGKRQPQHF	TGTGCCAGCAGTTACTCGAGGGGAAAAAGACAGCCCCAGCATTTT
TRBV7-9	TRBJ1-2	.	.	CASSKSGWVENGYTF	TGTGCCAGCAGCAAATCGGGTTGGGTGGAAAATGGCTACACCTTC
TRBV4-2	TRBJ1-6	.	.	CASSQGFVGSPLHF	TGTGCCAGCAGCCAAGGTTTCGTGGGTTCACCCCTCCACTTT
TRBV19	TRBJ2-7	.	.	CASKPNDKTYEQYF	TGTGCCAGTAAACCGAACGACAAAACCTACGAGCAGTACTTC
TRBV9	TRBJ1-4	.	.	CASSASRVATNEKLFF	TGTGCCAGCAGCGCGAGCCGGGTTGCAACTAATGAAAAACTGTTTTTT
TRBV11-1	TRBJ1-1	TRBD1	few	CASRLVSATGEEAFF	TGTGCCAGCAGGCTCGTAAGCGCGACAGGGGAGGAAGCTTTCTTT
TRBV7-8	TRBJ2-2	.	.	CASSGPRRTNTGELFF	TGTGCCAGCAGCGGACCGAGACGGACGAACACCGGGGAGCTGTTTTTT
TRBV9	TRBJ2-2	.	.	CASSLNTGELFF	TGTGCCAGCAGCCTGAACACCGGGGAGCTGTTTTTT
TRBV7-3	TRBJ2-1	TRBD2	.	CASSLGGTSGLNEQFF	TGTGCCAGCAGCCTCGGGGGTACTAGCGGGTTAAATGAGCAGTTCTTC
TRBV7-3	TRBJ2-1	TRBD2	.	CASSLGLAGGYNEQFF	TGTGCCAGCAGCTTGGGACTAGCGGGGGGATACAATGAGCAGTTCTTC
TRBV7-7	TRBJ2-1	TRBD1	once	CASSPRGLHNEQFF	TGTGCCAGCAGCCCCAGGGGGCTCCACAATGAGCAGTTCTTC
TRBV6-5	TRBJ2-3	TRBD2	.	CASSLLAEGTDTQYF	TGTGCCAGCAGTCTACTAGCGGAAGGCACAGATACGCAGTATTTT
TRBV6-5	TRBJ1-1	TRBD1	.	CASSYSGQTEAFF	TGTGCCAGCAGTTACTCGGGACAGACTGAAGCTTTCTTT
TRBV7-9	TRBJ2-1	.	few	CASGRLPHNEQFF	TGTGCCAGCGGGAGGCTACCTCACAATGAGCAGTTCTTC
TRBV10-3	TRBJ1-2	TRBD1	once	CAISGTGEKTEGYTF	TGTGCCATCAGTGGGACAGGGGAAAAGACGGAGGGCTACACCTTC
TRBV28	TRBJ2-7	TRBD1	.	CASSIPRTGSYEQYF	TGTGCCAGCAGCATACCGCGGACAGGTTCCTACGAGCAGTACTTC
TRBV30	TRBJ1-2	.	.	CAWSKGGSDGYTF	TGTGCCTGGAGTAAGGGGGGGTCGGATGGCTACACCTTC
TRBV29-1	TRBJ2-7	.	.	CSVEDSKEGEQYF	TGCAGCGTTGAAGACAGCAAGGAGGGGGAGCAGTACTTC
TRBV7-7	TRBJ2-2	TRBD1	.	CASSQQGALGRELFF	TGTGCCAGCAGTCAGCAGGGGGCTCTTGGCCGGGAGCTGTTTTTT
TRBV9	TRBJ1-1	.	.	CASSPRSIPNTEAFF	TGTGCCAGCAGCCCAAGGTCAATACCGAACACTGAAGCTTTCTTT
TRBV7-6	TRBJ1-1	.	.	CASSLAETTEAFF	TGTGCCAGCAGCTTAGCGGAAACCACTGAAGCTTTCTTT
TRBV29-1	TRBJ2-3	.	.	CSAKGQTTDTQYF	TGCAGCGCCAAGGGGCAGACCACAGATACGCAGTATTTT
TRBV6-5	TRBJ1-5	TRBD1	few	CASSPGTGTYQPQHF	TGTGCCAGCAGTCCGGGGACAGGGACTTATCAGCCCCAGCATTTT
TRBV6-5	TRBJ2-1	.	.	CASSYSRDYNEQFF	TGTGCCAGCAGTTACTCGAGAGACTACAATGAGCAGTTCTTC
TRBV4-2	TRBJ2-5	.	.	CASSQYDSQETQYF	TGTGCCAGCAGCCAATACGACAGCCAAGAGACCCAGTACTTC
TRBV27	TRBJ1-1	.	.	CASSLLETNEAFF	TGTGCCAGCAGTTTATTGGAAACTAATGAAGCTTTCTTT
TRBV6-5	TRBJ2-7	TRBD1	.	CASRLSGQGHEQYF	TGTGCCAGCAGACTCAGTGGACAGGGCCACGAGCAGTACTTC
TRBV11-2	TRBJ1-1	.	.	CASSSPAGRVTEAFF	TGTGCCAGCAGCTCCCCCGCAGGGAGGGTCACTGAAGCTTTCTTT
TRBV16	TRBJ1-1	.	.	CASSQSIREAFF	TGTGCCAGCAGCCAATCTATTCGTGAAGCTTTCTTT
TRBV5-1	TRBJ2-2	.	.	CAGGYGYAPGELFF	TGCGCCGGGGGATACGGCTACGCCCCCGGGGAGCTGTTTTTT
TRBV5-1	TRBJ2-3	TRBD2	.	CASSYLSGGEQYF	TGCGCCAGCAGTTACCTTAGCGGGGGGGAACAGTATTTT
TRBV6-6	TRBJ2-1	TRBD1	.	CASSYGQGAFFF	TGTGCCAGCAGTTACGGGCAGGGGGCCTTTTTCTTC
TRBV29-1	TRBJ2-7	.	.	CSVDGGTPSYEQYF	TGCAGCGTTGATGGTGGGACCCCCTCCTACGAGCAGTACTTC
TRBV27	TRBJ2-7	TRBD1	.	CASTGTGQGVREQYF	TGTGCCAGCACCGGGACGGGACAGGGAGTCAGGGAGCAGTACTTC
TRBV6-5	TRBJ1-2	.	medium-sized	CASSYSEQDGYTF	TGTGCCAGCAGTTACTCTGAGCAGGATGGCTACACCTTC
TRBV5-1	TRBJ1-1	.	.	CASSFSRARLDTEAFF	TGCGCCAGCAGCTTTTCCAGGGCGAGGCTTGACACTGAAGCTTTCTTT
TRBV7-2	TRBJ2-5	.	once	CASSPNLETQYF	TGTGCCAGCAGCCCGAACCTGGAGACCCAGTACTTC
TRBV6-6	TRBJ2-2	.	.	CASSYGRLGTGELFF	TGTGCCAGCAGTTACGGTCGTTTGGGCACCGGGGAGCTGTTTTTT
TRBV19	TRBJ1-5	TRBD1	.	CASRRQGPQHF	TGTGCCAGTAGGCGACAGGGGCCCCAGCATTTT
TRBV19	TRBJ1-5	TRBD1	.	CASTHRDRGNQPQHF	TGTGCCAGTACCCACCGGGACAGGGGGAATCAGCCCCAGCATTTT
TRBV28	TRBJ1-4	.	once	CASSVEAGRGDSNEKLFF	TGTGCCAGCAGCGTAGAGGCGGGGAGGGGGGACTCTAATGAAAAACTGTTTTTT
TRBV29-1	TRBJ2-2	.	.	CSVDRVNTGELFF	TGCAGCGTTGACAGGGTGAACACCGGGGAGCTGTTTTTT
TRBV6-5	TRBJ2-1	.	.	CASSYPTGSREQFF	TGTGCCAGCAGTTACCCAACAGGGTCAAGAGAGCAGTTCTTC
TRBV28	TRBJ2-7	TRBD2	.	CASSLRRREEQYF	TGTGCCAGCAGTTTACGGCGGCGGGAGGAGCAGTACTTC
TRBV5-4	TRBJ2-5	.	.	CASMVGRSRETQYF	TGTGCCAGCATGGTCGGCAGGAGCCGAGAGACCCAGTACTTC
TRBV19	TRBJ2-3	TRBD2	once	CASSNLLAGEQYF	TGTGCCAGTAGCAATCTTCTAGCGGGGGAGCAGTATTTT
TRBV20-1	TRBJ2-7	.	once	CSARDGYEQYF	TGCAGTGCTAGAGATGGGTACGAGCAGTACTTC
TRBV7-2	TRBJ1-3	.	.	CASSLEVRSSGNTIYF	TGTGCCAGCAGCTTAGAAGTCAGGAGCTCTGGAAACACCATATATTTT
TRBV28	TRBJ2-2	.	once	CASLTSGETGELFF	TGTGCCAGCCTTACGTCAGGGGAAACCGGGGAGCTGTTTTTT
TRBV30	TRBJ2-6	.	.	CAWRTYSGANVLTF	TGTGCCTGGAGAACCTACTCTGGGGCCAACGTCCTGACTTTC
TRBV19	TRBJ2-2	.	few	CASSMSGNTGELFF	TGTGCCAGTAGTATGTCAGGGAACACCGGGGAGCTGTTTTTT
TRBV7-8	TRBJ2-5	.	.	CASSLVGAGGETQYF	TGTGCCAGCAGCTTAGTTGGGGCTGGGGGGGAGACCCAGTACTTC
TRBV7-9	TRBJ1-2	TRBD1	.	CASSLRQGANYGYTF	TGTGCCAGCAGCTTAAGACAGGGGGCTAACTATGGCTACACCTTC
TRBV29-1	TRBJ1-2	.	.	CSAWGGPNYGYTF	TGCAGCGCCTGGGGCGGACCTAACTATGGCTACACCTTC
TRBV5-4	TRBJ2-3	.	.	CASSLDGDRTDTQYF	TGTGCCAGCAGCTTGGATGGTGACCGCACAGATACGCAGTATTTT
TRBV19	TRBJ2-1	.	.	CASSPRQRNNEQFF	TGTGCCAGTAGTCCCAGGCAGCGCAACAATGAGCAGTTCTTC
TRBV7-2	TRBJ2-7	TRBD2	.	CASSAPGGYEQYF	TGTGCCAGCAGTGCCCCGGGAGGCTACGAGCAGTACTTC
TRBV9	TRBJ1-4	TRBD1	.	CASSVGPGQSIIATNEKLFF	TGTGCCAGCAGCGTAGGCCCGGGACAGTCGATTATTGCAACTAATGAAAAACTGTTTTTT
TRBV5-8	TRBJ2-4	.	.	CASSLAGASKNIQYF	TGTGCCAGCAGCTTGGCGGGGGCTTCCAAAAACATTCAGTACTTC